What follows are 30 T cell receptor beta chains derived from one specimen sequenced in a study of T cell responses to AZD1222 COVID-19 vaccine. Profiling relied on immunoSEQ multiplex PCR, and the TCRdb table lists in-frame clones only, not all of them. The table includes approximately 77,000 clones, about 92% detected once. Sequenced here: peripheral blood, sampled 28 days after the second AZD1222 dose. These receptors all come from an adult who received the AZD1222 COVID-19 vaccine.

This clone was counted a few times. V usage is TRBV19 and J usage is TRBJ1-6; 7 positions agree with TRBD1. Germline V gene lookup returns CDR1 LNHDA and CDR2 SQIVND (reference sequence). The CDR3 consists of 14 residues. The trim removed 7 bases at V and 4 bases at J, leaving 4 bases unmatched. This chain's CDR3 is CASTGGDYNSPLHF. The CDR3 coding sequence is TGTGCCAGTACAGGGGGAGATTATAATTCACCCCTCCACTTT.

The count of this clone is one. One end of the junction is discordant with germline, which a read error may explain. The rearrangement links TRBV7-9 to TRBJ2-3, with TRBD2 matching over 9 bases. The CDR3 runs to 14 residues. Germline V gene sequence: CDR1 SEHNR, CDR2 FQNEAQ (reference sequence). The CDR3 DNA sequence: TGTGCCAGCAGTCGAGGGACTAGCACCGATACGCAGTATTTT. As protein: CASSRGTSTDTQYF. The full variable domain, in which reference TRBV7-9 and TRBJ2-3 provide the parts outside the CDR3, is DTGVSQNPRHKITKRGQNVTFRCDPISEHNRLYWYRQTLGQGPEFLTYFQNEAQLEKSRLLSDRFSAERPKGSFSTLEIQRTEQGDSAMYLCASSRGTSTDTQYFGPGTRLTVL.

The genes are TRBV9 and TRBJ2-3, with TRBD2 matching 7 bases. The V gene's germline CDR1 is SGDLS and CDR2 YYNGEE. The CDR3 is 14 amino acids. Losses at the gene ends were 3 bases for V and 4 bases for J; bases not matched to a gene: 5. CDR3 protein: CASSARLAPDTQYF. Written as DNA, the CDR3 is TGTGCCAGCAGCGCCCGACTAGCCCCAGATACGCAGTATTTT.

This CDR3 is CASSPGTSGGYTF. The CDR3, as DNA: TGTGCCAGCAGTCCCGGGACTTCGGGGGGCTACACCTTC. The J gene is TRBJ1-2, the V gene TRBV6-5; possible D gene TRBD1, 5 bases. From germline, CDR1 is MNHEY and CDR2 SVGAGI. This CDR3 contains 13 residues. The germline V and J ends were trimmed by 5 bases and 8 bases, with 15 bases remaining between them.

The chain has TRBV19 and TRBJ2-1; 12 bases agree with TRBD2. Germline CDR1 and CDR2: LNHDA and SQIVND (reference sequence). The CDR3 is 16 residues long. Trimming removed 7 bases from V and 0 bases from J; junction bases left unmatched: 4. CDR3: CASTLAGGPSYNEQFF. The CDR3 coding sequence is TGTGCCAGTACCCTAGCGGGAGGGCCCTCCTACAATGAGCAGTTCTTC.

This chain links TRBV9 with TRBJ2-5; D is unclear. The germline V gene encodes CDR1 SGDLS and CDR2 YYNGEE. The length of the CDR3 is 13 residues. Trimming pared 1 base from V and 9 bases from J, leaving 13 bases between. The CDR3 nucleotides are TGTGCCAGCAGCGTAATGACACAGAACCCCCAGTACTTC. Its protein is CASSVMTQNPQYF.

The rearrangement joins TRBV6-5 to TRBJ2-5; 8 bases are a match to TRBD2. Germline V gives CDR1 MNHEY, CDR2 SVGAGI. The CDR3 sequence is 14 residues long. With 9 bases clipped from V and 2 bases from J, the junction kept 8 bases outside the gene matches. CDR3 residues: CARPRLALQETQYF. The CDR3 DNA reads as TGTGCCAGGCCGCGACTAGCGCTACAAGAGACCCAGTACTTC.

The chain recombines TRBV19 with TRBJ2-5; 8 bases map to TRBD2. Germline V gene lookup returns CDR1 LNHDA and CDR2 SQIVND (reference sequence). V lost 3 bases to trimming and J lost 5 bases; unmatched junction nucleotides: 5. The CDR3 is 14 amino acids. The CDR3, as DNA: TGTGCCAGTAGTATCTTCGGGAGGGGGGAGACCCAGTACTTC. Residues: CASSIFGRGETQYF.

The chain employs TRBV10-3 and TRBJ2-2, with TRBD2 as a possible D gene (6 bases). Looked up from germline, CDR1 is ENHRY and CDR2 is SYGVKD. The CDR3 extends over 15 amino acids. V was cut by 4 bases and J by 8 bases, with 17 bases left in between. The CDR3: CAISASGLLGGELFF. As DNA, the CDR3 is TGTGCCATCAGTGCCTCGGGACTCTTGGGTGGGGAGCTGTTTTTT.

This clone was picked up a small number of times. The V and J genes are TRBV7-9 and TRBJ2-7; D ambiguous. Looked up from germline, CDR1 is SEHNR and CDR2 is FQNEAQ (reference sequence). This CDR3 is built from 14 residues. V shed 0 bases and J shed 0 bases, with 6 bases lying between them. The CDR3: CASSLAGFSYEQYF. CDR3 sequence (DNA): TGTGCCAGCAGCTTAGCGGGATTCTCCTACGAGCAGTACTTC.

V usage is TRBV5-1 and J usage is TRBJ2-7, with D unclear. Germline V gene sequence: CDR1 SGHRS, CDR2 YFSETQ. The length of the CDR3 is 13 residues. The V and J ends lost 1 base and 1 base respectively, with 6 bases between them. CDR3 sequence reads: CASSLLGSYEQYF. The CDR3 coding sequence is TGCGCCAGCAGCTTGCTAGGGTCCTACGAGCAGTACTTC.

The chain links TRBV12-5 to TRBJ1-2; D ambiguous. CDR3 size: 18 residues. In germline, CDR1 is LGHNT, CDR2 FRNRAP. V lost 2 bases and J 4 bases, leaving 23 bases between the germline ends. The CDR3 DNA is TGTGCTAGTGGTTTGATCCTCCAGATATCCCCAAGTCTCTATGGCTACACCTTC. It yields the protein CASGLILQISPSLYGYTF.

The chain recombines TRBV27 with TRBJ1-5; D perhaps matches TRBD1 (5 bases). CDR1 MNHEY and CDR2 SMNVEV come from the germline V gene (reference sequence). The V gene lost 2 bases and the J gene lost 7 bases, with 9 bases spanning the gap. This CDR3 spans 13 amino acids. Here the CDR3 reads CASSLGQGQPQHF. The CDR3 nucleotides are TGTGCCAGCAGTTTAGGGCAGGGCCAGCCCCAGCATTTT.

This clone was observed a single time. The chain joins TRBV5-1 to TRBJ2-5; tentative D call: TRBD2 (5 bases). This CDR3 comprises 16 residues. CDR1 is SGHRS, CDR2 YFSETQ, per germline. Trimming removed 1 base from V and 5 bases from J, with 18 bases in between. In DNA form, the CDR3 reads TGCGCCAGCAGCTTGAACTTCGGGGAGAGTCGTGAGACCCAGTACTTC. It codes for CASSLNFGESRETQYF. Based on the CDR3 plus reference TRBV5-1 and TRBJ2-5, the full variable domain is KAGVTQTPRYLIKTRGQQVTLSCSPISGHRSVSWYQQTPGQGLQFLFEYFSETQRNKGNFPGRFSGRQFSNSRSEMNVSTLELGDSALYLCASSLNFGESRETQYFGPGTRLLVL.

J is TRBJ1-4 and V is TRBV19; the D is unclear. V was clipped by 3 bases and J by 0 bases, with 5 bases between them. The CDR3 totals 14 residues. Germline loops: CDR1 LNHDA, CDR2 SQIVND (reference sequence). CDR3 nucleotides: TGTGCCAGTAGTATGGGGACAACTAATGAAAAACTGTTTTTT. It is translated as CASSMGTTNEKLFF.

The chain joins TRBV12-2 to TRBJ2-1; no DNA check was done on the table's D call, TRBD2. TRBV12-2 is a pseudogene. CDR3 length: 16 residues. CDR3 in DNA: TGTGCAAGTCGCTCGGGGACTAGCGGAACGTACAATGAGCAGTTCTTC. This gives the protein CASRSGTSGTYNEQFF.

The rearrangement links TRBV25-1 to TRBJ1-4; D may be TRBD1 (5 bases). The CDR3 is 14 amino acids. Germline V lookup: CDR1 MGHDK, CDR2 SYGVNS. V lost 3 bases, J lost 8 bases, and 13 bases lay in between. As DNA, the CDR3 is TGTGCCAGCAGTGACCGGGGGACCCGGGAAAAACTGTTTTTT. This sequence encodes CASSDRGTREKLFF.

The chain couples TRBV7-2 to TRBJ2-3, with 7 bases identical to TRBD1. The CDR3 is 15 amino acids. Germline loops: CDR1 SGHTA, CDR2 FQGNSA. J was trimmed by 2 bases and V by 6 bases; bases with no gene match: 8. CDR3: CASSLTGRNTDTQYF. The CDR3 DNA reads as TGTGCCAGCAGTTTGACAGGGCGAAACACAGATACGCAGTATTTT.

This clone turned up a few times. The chain links TRBV28 to TRBJ1-1, with D perhaps TRBD1 (5 bases). V was shortened by 11 bases and J by 1 base, with 11 bases between the two germline ends. The CDR3 runs to 12 residues. CDR1 and CDR2 (germline): MDHEN, SYDVKM. The CDR3 loop reads CAGQRRNTEAFF. The DNA of the CDR3 is TGTGCCGGACAACGGAGGAACACTGAAGCTTTCTTT. The entire variable domain, with the rest obtained from reference TRBV28 and TRBJ1-1, is as follows: DVKVTQSSRYLVKRTGEKVFLECVQDMDHENMFWYRQDPGLGLRLIYFSYDVKMKEKGDIPEGYSVSREKKERFSLILESASTNQTSMYLCAGQRRNTEAFFGQGTRLTVV.

V usage is TRBV6-6 and J usage is TRBJ2-1, with 13 bases lining up with TRBD2. Germline CDR1 is MNHNY and CDR2 is SVGAGI (reference sequence). V lost 3 bases to trimming and J lost 7 bases; unmatched junction nucleotides: 3. CDR3 size: 15 residues. The CDR3 sequence: CASSYPGLAGNEQFF. For the CDR3, the DNA is TGTGCCAGCAGTTATCCGGGACTAGCGGGAAATGAGCAGTTCTTC.

This clone was observed a single time. The rearrangement joins TRBV18 to TRBJ1-1; perhaps TRBD1 as D (6 bases). From germline, CDR1 is KGHSH and CDR2 LQKENI. V was shortened by 9 bases and J by 0 bases, with 11 bases between the two germline ends. The CDR3 is 13 residues long. The CDR3 region has the DNA TGTGCCAGTCTCGGACAGATGAACACTGAAGCTTTCTTT. It codes for CASLGQMNTEAFF. The whole variable domain, remainder taken from reference TRBV18 and TRBJ1-1, is NAGVMQNPRHLVRRRGQEARLRCSPMKGHSHVYWYRQLPEEGLKFMVYLQKENIIDESGMPKERFSAEFPKEGPSILRIQQVVRGDSAAYFCASLGQMNTEAFFGQGTRLTVV.

The chain employs TRBV28 and TRBJ2-1, with D hard to call. This CDR3 is built from 14 residues. V gave up 9 bases and J gave up 3 bases, with 15 bases separating them. Looked up from germline, CDR1 is MDHEN and CDR2 is SYDVKM. The CDR3 sequence: CASISGGVYNEQFF. The CDR3 DNA reads as TGTGCCAGTATTTCGGGCGGAGTCTACAATGAGCAGTTCTTC.

The chain carries TRBV6-5 and TRBJ2-7; D remains ambiguous. Germline V gene lookup returns CDR1 MNHEY and CDR2 SVGAGI. CDR3 length equals 15 residues. Trimming took 2 bases from V and 2 from J, leaving 13 bases between them. CDR3 coding DNA: TGTGCCAGCAGTTACGGAAGACTTCCAACCTACGAGCAGTACTTC. Protein product: CASSYGRLPTYEQYF.

The chain couples TRBV28 to TRBJ1-1; 8 bases agree with TRBD1. The germline gives CDR1 MDHEN, CDR2 SYDVKM. The CDR3 is 13 residues long. V lost 6 bases, J lost 3 bases, and 3 bases stayed unmatched. The CDR3 is CASRVTGDTEAFF. CDR3 nucleotide sequence: TGTGCCAGCAGGGTGACAGGGGACACTGAAGCTTTCTTT.

The rearrangement links TRBV3-1 (or the pseudogene TRBV3-2) to TRBJ2-5; maybe TRBD2 (7 bases). Looked up from germline, CDR1 is LGHDT and CDR2 is YNNKEL (reference sequence). V was shortened by 4 bases and J by 4 bases, with 19 bases between the two germline ends. The CDR3 has 16 residues. CDR3 nucleotides: TGTGCCAGCAGCCCCCAACAGGGAGGGGTAGGAGAGACCCAGTACTTC. This gives the protein CASSPQQGGVGETQYF.

V is TRBV19 and J is TRBJ1-5; 7 bases are shared with TRBD1. J gave up 7 bases and V 2 bases, and 8 bases lay outside the gene matches. The germline gives CDR1 LNHDA, CDR2 SQIVND (reference sequence). The CDR3 has 15 amino acids. Written as DNA, the CDR3 is TGTGCCAGTAGTATAACTCCAGGGGGTTCACAGCCCCAGCATTTT. Translated: CASSITPGGSQPQHF.

The rearrangement joins TRBV3-1 (or the pseudogene TRBV3-2) to TRBJ2-2, with TRBD2 matching over 12 bases. V gave up 4 bases and J gave up 4 bases; unmatched junction bases: 7. The germline CDR1 and CDR2 sequences are LGHDT and YNNKEL (reference sequence). The length of the CDR3 is 17 residues. CDR3 region: CASSPRTSGIGTGELFF. The CDR3 coding sequence is TGTGCCAGCAGCCCCCGGACTAGCGGGATTGGCACCGGGGAGCTGTTTTTT.

The V gene is TRBV28, the J gene TRBJ1-1; 12 positions match TRBD1. The CDR3 sequence is 15 residues long. The germline V gene encodes CDR1 MDHEN and CDR2 SYDVKM. V was clipped by 6 bases and J by 7 bases; unmatched bases: 9. The CDR3 loop is CASSLGTGGLYEAFF. In nucleotides, the CDR3 is TGTGCCAGCAGCTTAGGGACAGGGGGCCTCTATGAAGCTTTCTTT.

This rearrangement joins TRBV2 to TRBJ1-2, with D perhaps matching TRBD1 (5 bases). The CDR3 has 15 amino acids. The germline V gene encodes CDR1 SNHLY and CDR2 FYNNEI. The germline V and J ends were trimmed by 0 bases and 7 bases, with 15 bases remaining between them. CDR3 region: CASSEAEARVGGYTF. For the CDR3, the DNA is TGTGCCAGCAGTGAAGCGGAGGCCAGGGTGGGTGGCTACACCTTC.

The genes are TRBV5-5 and TRBJ2-2, with D perhaps matching TRBD2 (7 bases). This CDR3 has 17 amino acids. Germline CDR1 reads SGHKS; CDR2 reads YYEKEE (reference sequence). The V gene lost 3 bases and the J gene lost 2 bases, with 17 bases spanning the gap. CDR3 in DNA: TGTGCCAGCAGCTCCCCGCGCGGGGGCCCTAACACCGGGGAGCTGTTTTTT. It translates to CASSSPRGGPNTGELFF. Supplemented by reference TRBV5-5 and TRBJ2-2, the full variable domain reads DAGVTQSPTHLIKTRGQQVTLRCSPISGHKSVSWYQQVLGQGPQFIFQYYEKEERGRGNFPDRFSARQFPNYSSELNVNALLLGDSALYLCASSSPRGGPNTGELFFGEGSRLTVL.